This entry concerns a single T cell receptor beta chain. This entry is derived from a study of OX40 agonist ivuxolimab in advanced cancers. At the level of the study: The study treated patients with ivuxolimab, an agonistic anti-OX40 (CD134) antibody. Past anti-PD-1, anti-PD-L1 or anti-CTLA-4 therapy was accepted, and roughly 42% had received some. Two patients with cutaneous melanoma and one with hepatocellular carcinoma, three in total, showed partial responses.

The method was immunoSEQ multiplex PCR; TCRdb's version includes in-frame clones alone and lacks a portion of them. Of tens of thousands of clones listed, more than 85% are singletons. From germline, CDR1 is LNHDA and CDR2 SQIVND (reference sequence). V trimming: 4 bases; J trimming: 7 bases; junction bases outside the gene matches: 15. The CDR3 is 17 residues long. Source: CD4+ or CD8+ T cells sorted from blood, taken in a trial of the OX40 agonist ivuxolimab. The rearrangement joins TRBV19 to TRBJ1-5; 8 bases fit TRBD1. The TCR was taken from an adult with an advanced solid tumor such as melanoma, head and neck, liver or kidney cancer. CDR3 in amino acids: CASSTLTRGQDRQPQHF. Here the CDR3 DNA reads TGTGCCAGTAGTACACTAACTCGGGGACAGGATCGACAGCCCCAGCATTTT.